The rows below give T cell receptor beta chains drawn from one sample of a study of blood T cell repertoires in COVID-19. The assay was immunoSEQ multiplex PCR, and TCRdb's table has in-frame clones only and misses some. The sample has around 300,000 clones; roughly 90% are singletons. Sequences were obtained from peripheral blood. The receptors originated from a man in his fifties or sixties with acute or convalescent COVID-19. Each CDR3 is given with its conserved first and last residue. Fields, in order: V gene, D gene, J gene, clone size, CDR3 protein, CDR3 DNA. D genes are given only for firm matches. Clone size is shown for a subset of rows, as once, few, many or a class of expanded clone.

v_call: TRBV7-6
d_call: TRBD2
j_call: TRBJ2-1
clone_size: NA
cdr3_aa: CASSLALKAGSHNEQFF
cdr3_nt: TGTGCCAGCAGCTTAGCTCTTAAAGCGGGGAGCCACAATGAGCAGTTCTTC

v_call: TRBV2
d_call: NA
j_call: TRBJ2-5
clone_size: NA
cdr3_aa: CASSPSRGETQYF
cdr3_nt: TGTGCCAGCAGTCCCTCCAGGGGAGAGACCCAGTACTTC

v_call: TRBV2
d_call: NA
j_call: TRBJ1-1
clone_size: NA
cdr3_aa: CASSEAQSGVGGEAFF
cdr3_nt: TGTGCCAGCAGTGAAGCGCAGTCAGGGGTAGGTGGTGAAGCTTTCTTT

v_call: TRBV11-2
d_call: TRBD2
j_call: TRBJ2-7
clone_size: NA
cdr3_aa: CASSLEAGGPSEQYF
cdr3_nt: TGTGCCAGCAGCTTAGAGGCGGGGGGGCCGAGCGAGCAGTACTTC

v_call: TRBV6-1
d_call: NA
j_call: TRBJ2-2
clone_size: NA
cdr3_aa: CASSESWRGYTGELFF
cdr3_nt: TGTGCCAGCAGTGAAAGTTGGAGGGGATACACCGGGGAGCTGTTTTTT

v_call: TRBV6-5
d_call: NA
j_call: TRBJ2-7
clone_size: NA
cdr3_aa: CASSYSSSRVTYEQYF
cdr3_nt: TGTGCCAGCAGTTACTCGAGTTCCCGGGTAACCTACGAGCAGTACTTC

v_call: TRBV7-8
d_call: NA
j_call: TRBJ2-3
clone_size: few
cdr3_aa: CASSLGASNIVGTQYF
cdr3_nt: TGTGCCAGCAGCTTAGGGGCCTCCAATATTGTGGGTACGCAGTATTTT

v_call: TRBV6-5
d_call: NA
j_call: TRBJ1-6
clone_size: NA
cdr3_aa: CASSDSYNSPLHF
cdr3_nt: TGTGCCAGCAGCGACAGCTATAATTCACCCCTCCACTTT

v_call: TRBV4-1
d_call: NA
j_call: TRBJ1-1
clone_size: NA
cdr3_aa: CASSQPTEGYTEAFF
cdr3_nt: TGCGCCAGCAGCCAACCGACGGAGGGGTACACTGAAGCTTTCTTT

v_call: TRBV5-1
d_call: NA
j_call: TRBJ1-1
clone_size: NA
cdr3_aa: CASSLAEALNTEAFF
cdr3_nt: TGCGCCAGCAGCTTGGCTGAAGCCCTCAACACTGAAGCTTTCTTT

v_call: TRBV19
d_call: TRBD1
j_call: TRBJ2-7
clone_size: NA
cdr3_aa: CASSMWRTGGIEQYF
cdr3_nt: TGTGCCAGTAGTATGTGGAGGACAGGGGGCATCGAGCAGTACTTC

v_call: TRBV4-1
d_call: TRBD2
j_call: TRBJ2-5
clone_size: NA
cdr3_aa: CASSQGASGGVETQYF
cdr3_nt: TGCGCCAGCAGCCAAGGGGCTAGCGGGGGGGTGGAGACCCAGTACTTC

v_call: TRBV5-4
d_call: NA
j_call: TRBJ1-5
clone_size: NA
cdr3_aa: CASSGAPNQPQHF
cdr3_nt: TGTGCCAGCAGCGGGGCCCCCAATCAGCCCCAGCATTTT

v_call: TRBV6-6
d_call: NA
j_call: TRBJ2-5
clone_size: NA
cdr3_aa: CASIPRGVGGTQYF
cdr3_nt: TGTGCCAGCATCCCGCGGGGTGTCGGCGGGACCCAGTACTTC

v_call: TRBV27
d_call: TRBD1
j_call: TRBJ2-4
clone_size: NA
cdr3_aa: CASSPDRGRKNIQYF
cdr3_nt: TGTGCCAGCAGTCCAGACAGGGGGCGGAAAAACATTCAGTACTTC

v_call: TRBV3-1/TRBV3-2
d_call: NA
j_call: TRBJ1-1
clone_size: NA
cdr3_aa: CASSQPPGGDTEAFF
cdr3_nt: TGTGCCAGCAGCCAGCCCCCCGGAGGGGACACTGAAGCTTTCTTT

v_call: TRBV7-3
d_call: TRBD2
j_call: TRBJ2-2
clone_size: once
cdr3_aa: CASSLLPATSGFTHTNTGELFF
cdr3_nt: TGTGCCAGCAGCTTGTTGCCGGCGACTAGCGGGTTTACCCATACGAACACCGGGGAGCTGTTTTTT

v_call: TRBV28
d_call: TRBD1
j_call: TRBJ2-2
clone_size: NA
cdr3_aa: CASSLLGDRWDGELFF
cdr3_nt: TGTGCCAGCAGTTTATTAGGGGACAGGTGGGACGGGGAGCTGTTTTTT

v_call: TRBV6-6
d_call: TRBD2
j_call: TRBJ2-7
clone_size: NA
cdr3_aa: CASSQRSILTSGADYEQYF
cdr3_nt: TGTGCCAGCAGTCAACGGAGTATCCTTACTAGCGGGGCAGACTACGAGCAGTACTTC

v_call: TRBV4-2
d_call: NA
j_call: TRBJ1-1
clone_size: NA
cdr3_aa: CASSQDSGGRTEAFF
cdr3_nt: TGTGCCAGCAGCCAAGACTCGGGAGGCCGGACTGAAGCTTTCTTT

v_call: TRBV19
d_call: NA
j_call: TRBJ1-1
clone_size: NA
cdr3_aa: CASSIGAWNTEAFF
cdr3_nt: TGTGCCAGTAGTATTGGGGCCTGGAACACTGAAGCTTTCTTT

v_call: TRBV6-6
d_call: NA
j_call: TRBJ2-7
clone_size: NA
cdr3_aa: CASSFDSYEQYF
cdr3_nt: TGTGCCAGCAGTTTCGACAGCTACGAGCAGTACTTC

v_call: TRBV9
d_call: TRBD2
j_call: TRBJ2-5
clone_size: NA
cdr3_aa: CASSVERTSGDQETQYF
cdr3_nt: TGTGCCAGCAGCGTAGAGAGGACTAGCGGGGACCAAGAGACCCAGTACTTC

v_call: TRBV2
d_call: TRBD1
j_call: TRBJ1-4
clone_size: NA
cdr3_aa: CASRLLGTGSEKLFF
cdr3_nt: TGTGCCAGCAGGCTACTCGGGACAGGGTCGGAAAAACTGTTTTTT

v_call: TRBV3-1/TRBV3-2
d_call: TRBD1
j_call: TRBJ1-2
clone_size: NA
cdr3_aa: CASSQELAGGQSYTF
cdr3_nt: TGTGCCAGCAGCCAAGAGTTGGCAGGGGGCCAAAGCTACACCTTC

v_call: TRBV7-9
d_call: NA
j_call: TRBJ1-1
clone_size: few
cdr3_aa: CASSLTAYTEAFF
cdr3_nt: TGTGCCAGCAGCTTGACAGCTTACACTGAAGCTTTCTTT

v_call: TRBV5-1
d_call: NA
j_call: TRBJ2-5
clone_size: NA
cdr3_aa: CASSLGAPSSETQYF
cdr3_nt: TGCGCCAGCAGCTTGGGAGCCCCCTCGAGTGAGACCCAGTACTTC

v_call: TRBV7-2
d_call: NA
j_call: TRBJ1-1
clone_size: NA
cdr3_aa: CASSLAGGARTEAFF
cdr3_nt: TGTGCCAGCAGCTTAGCGGGGGGGGCAAGAACTGAAGCTTTCTTT

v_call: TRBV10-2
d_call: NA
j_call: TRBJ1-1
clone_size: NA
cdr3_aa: CASSVSARGNTEAFF
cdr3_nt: TGCGCCAGCAGTGTTAGCGCCAGAGGGAACACTGAAGCTTTCTTT

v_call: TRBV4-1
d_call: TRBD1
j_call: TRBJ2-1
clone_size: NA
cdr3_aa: CASSQDLDRVGEQFF
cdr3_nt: TGCGCCAGCAGCCAAGATCTCGACAGGGTTGGTGAGCAGTTCTTC

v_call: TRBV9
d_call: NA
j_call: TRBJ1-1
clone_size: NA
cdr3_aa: CASSVSGQAGNTEAFF
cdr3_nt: TGTGCCAGCAGCGTATCGGGCCAAGCGGGGAACACTGAAGCTTTCTTT

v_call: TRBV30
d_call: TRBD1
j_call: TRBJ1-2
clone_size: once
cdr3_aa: CAWTGTGGATF
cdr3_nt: TGTGCCTGGACCGGGACAGGGGGCGCGACCTTC

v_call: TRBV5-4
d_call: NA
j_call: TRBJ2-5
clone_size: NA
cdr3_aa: CASTSGETQYF
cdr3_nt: TGTGCCAGTACCTCGGGGGAGACCCAGTACTTC

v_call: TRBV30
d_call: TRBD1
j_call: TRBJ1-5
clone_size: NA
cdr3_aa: CAWSVPATFYRDRGYQPQHF
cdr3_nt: TGTGCCTGGAGTGTACCGGCCACCTTCTACCGGGACAGGGGTTACCAGCCCCAGCATTTT

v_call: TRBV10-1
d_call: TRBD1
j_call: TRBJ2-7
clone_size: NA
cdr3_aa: CASSEGTGINEQYF
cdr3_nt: TGCGCCAGCAGTGAGGGGACAGGGATCAACGAGCAGTACTTC

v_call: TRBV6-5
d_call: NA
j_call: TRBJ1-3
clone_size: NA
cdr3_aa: CASRGLPEAGNTIYF
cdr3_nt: TGTGCCAGCCGAGGACTGCCCGAAGCTGGAAACACCATATATTTT

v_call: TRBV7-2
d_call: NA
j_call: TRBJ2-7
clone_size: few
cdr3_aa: CASSSPGLSLEQYF
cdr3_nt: TGTGCCAGCAGCTCGCCGGGACTCTCCTTGGAGCAGTACTTC